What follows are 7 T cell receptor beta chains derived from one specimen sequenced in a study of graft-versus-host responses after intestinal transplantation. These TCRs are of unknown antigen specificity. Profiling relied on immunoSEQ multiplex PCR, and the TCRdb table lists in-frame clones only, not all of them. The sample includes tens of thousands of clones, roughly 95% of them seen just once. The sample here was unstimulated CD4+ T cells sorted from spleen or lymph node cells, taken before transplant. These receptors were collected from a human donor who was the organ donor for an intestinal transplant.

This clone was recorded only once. CDR3 amino acids: CASSGSGTTSTDTQYF. CDR3 DNA sequence: TGCGCCAGCAGCGGTTCCGGGACTACTAGCACAGATACGCAGTATTTT. The chain joins TRBV5-1 to TRBJ2-3, with 7 bases that match TRBD2. Trimming took 4 bases from V and 0 from J; bases not matched to a gene: 8. The CDR3 spans 16 residues. In germline, CDR1 is SGHRS, CDR2 YFSETQ.

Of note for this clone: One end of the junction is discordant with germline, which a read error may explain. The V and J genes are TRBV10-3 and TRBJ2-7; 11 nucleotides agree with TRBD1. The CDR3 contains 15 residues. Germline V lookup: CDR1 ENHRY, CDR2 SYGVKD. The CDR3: CATSPRDRGAYEQYF. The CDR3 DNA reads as TGTGCCACCAGTCCTCGGGACAGGGGGGCCTACGAGCAGTACTTC.

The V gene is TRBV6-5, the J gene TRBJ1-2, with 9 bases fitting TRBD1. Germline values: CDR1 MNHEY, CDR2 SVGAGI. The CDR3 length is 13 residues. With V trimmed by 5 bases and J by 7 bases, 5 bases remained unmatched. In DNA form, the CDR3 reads TGTGCCAGCAGTGAGGACAGGGGACGTGGCTACACCTTC. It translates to CASSEDRGRGYTF.

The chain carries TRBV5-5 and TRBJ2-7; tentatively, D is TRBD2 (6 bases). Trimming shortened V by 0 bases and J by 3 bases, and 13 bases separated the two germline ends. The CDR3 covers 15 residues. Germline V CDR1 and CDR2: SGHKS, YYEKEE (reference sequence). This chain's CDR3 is CASSLAISRDYEQYF. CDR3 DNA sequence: TGTGCCAGCAGCTTGGCAATCTCGCGGGACTACGAGCAGTACTTC.

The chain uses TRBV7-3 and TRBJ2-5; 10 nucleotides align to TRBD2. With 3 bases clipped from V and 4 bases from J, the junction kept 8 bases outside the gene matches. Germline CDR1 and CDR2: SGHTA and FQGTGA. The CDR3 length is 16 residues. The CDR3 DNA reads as TGTGCCAGCAGCTTGGGACCAGCGGGGGGGCTAGAGACCCAGTACTTC. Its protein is CASSLGPAGGLETQYF. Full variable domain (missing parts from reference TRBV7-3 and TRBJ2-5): GAGVSQTPSNKVTEKGKYVELRCDPISGHTALYWYRQSLGQGPEFLIYFQGTGAADDSGLPNDRFFAVRPEGSVSTLKIQRTERGDSAVYLCASSLGPAGGLETQYFGPGTRLLVL.

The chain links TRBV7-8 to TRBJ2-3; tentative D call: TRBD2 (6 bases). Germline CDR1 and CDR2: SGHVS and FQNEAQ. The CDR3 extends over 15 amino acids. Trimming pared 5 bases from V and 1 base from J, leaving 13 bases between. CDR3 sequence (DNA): TGTGCCAGCAGCCCAGCGGGCTCTCGCACAGATACGCAGTATTTT. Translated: CASSPAGSRTDTQYF.

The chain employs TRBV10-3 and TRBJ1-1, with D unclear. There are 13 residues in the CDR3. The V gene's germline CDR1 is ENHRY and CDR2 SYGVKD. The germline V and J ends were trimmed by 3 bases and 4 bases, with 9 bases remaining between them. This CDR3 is CAISDLPGTEAFF. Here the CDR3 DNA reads TGTGCCATCAGTGATCTTCCCGGCACTGAAGCTTTCTTT.